What follows are 16 T cell receptor beta chains derived from one specimen sequenced in a study of neurological immune-mediated disorders. Via MiXCR, TCRdb re-called the 5' RACE reads, giving one row per CDR3 protein. The sample has some 57,000 distinct CDR3 sequences, about 3.8% seen once. The sequenced material came from PBMCs. The receptors derive from a man in his fifties or sixties with multiple sclerosis.

This clonotype was recorded many times. The J gene is TRBJ1-1, the V gene TRBV5-1; tentatively, D is TRBD1 (5 bases). The germline V gene has CDR1 SGHRS and CDR2 YFSETQ. This CDR3 is 15 amino acids long. Trimming removed 0 bases at V and 0 bases at J, with 9 bases between. CDR3 nucleotide sequence: TGCGCCAGCAGCTTGGGGAAGGGGATGAACACTGAAGCTTTCTTT. Protein product: CASSLGKGMNTEAFF.

This clonotype has more than one count but fewer than ten. This chain links TRBV12-3 or TRBV12-4 with TRBJ2-1; 9 bases fit TRBD2. The junction had 18 bases not matched to a gene; V was cut back by 5 bases and J by 4 bases. The CDR3 length is 19 residues. The CDR3 loop is CASSPGLAGPFGPYNEQFF. CDR3 bases: TGTGCCAGCAGTCCCGGGCTAGCGGGGCCTTTTGGGCCTTACAATGAGCAGTTCTTC.

This clonotype was counted ten times or more. The V gene is TRBV5-1, the J gene TRBJ2-1; tentative D call: TRBD1 (5 bases). Trimming took 0 bases from V and 1 from J, leaving 11 bases between them. The length of the CDR3 is 16 residues. CDR1 SGHRS and CDR2 YFSETQ come from the germline V gene. In DNA, the CDR3 is TGCGCCAGCAGCTTGGCCAAAGGGGTATCCTACAATGAGCAGTTCTTC. It is translated as CASSLAKGVSYNEQFF.

Many counts were recorded for this clonotype. The V call is TRBV6-5, the J call TRBJ1-1; possible D gene TRBD1, 5 bases. The V end lost 3 bases, the J end lost 4 bases, and 9 bases lay between the germline ends. The CDR3 covers 13 residues. Germline CDR1 MNHEY, CDR2 SVGAGI. The CDR3 DNA is TGTGCCAGCAGTTATGGGGGGTCCACTGAAGCTTTCTTT. This encodes CASSYGGSTEAFF.

In regard to this clonotype: The CDR3 ends on some other residue instead of the conserved phenylalanine or tryptophan, so this is likely a read error. The V gene is TRBV12-3 or TRBV12-4, the J gene TRBJ1-4; no clear D. This CDR3 region has 13 residues. V was trimmed by 8 bases and J by 7 bases, leaving 14 bases between them. CDR3 in DNA: TGTGCCAGCCGAAACGGCGGACTTGAAAAACTGTTTAAT. Protein product: CASRNGGLEKLFN.

This clonotype was seen ten or more times. This chain uses TRBV28 with TRBJ2-2; D possibly corresponds to TRBD2 (7 bases). CDR3 length: 15 amino acids. Germline CDR1 is MDHEN and CDR2 is SYDVKM. V shed 4 bases and J shed 7 bases, with 16 bases lying between them. The CDR3 bases are TGTGCCAGCAGTTCCCCCTCAGGGGAGGGCGGGGAGCTGTTTTTT. This encodes CASSSPSGEGGELFF.

This clonotype has just a few counts. The chain recombines TRBV30 with TRBJ2-5; D gene uncertain. The CDR3 is 13 residues long. Germline loops: CDR1 GTSNPN, CDR2 SVGIG (reference sequence). V was clipped by 0 bases and J by 5 bases, with 10 bases between them. The CDR3 reads CAWSVGLGETQYF. The DNA for the CDR3 is TGTGCCTGGAGTGTAGGGCTCGGGGAGACCCAGTACTTC.

This clonotype was counted many times. The J gene is TRBJ2-5, the V gene TRBV24-1; TRBD2 matches 7 bases. V was clipped by 7 bases and J by 5 bases; unmatched bases: 6. In germline, CDR1 is KGHDR, CDR2 SFDVKD. CDR3 length equals 13 residues. The CDR3 DNA sequence: TGTGCCACCAGCCGCGGCGGGAGTGAGACCCAGTACTTC. It codes for CATSRGGSETQYF.

This clonotype was seen many times. V is TRBV5-1 and J is TRBJ2-6, with no clear D. The V and J ends lost 5 bases and 0 bases respectively, with 9 bases between them. This CDR3 is built from 15 residues. Germline assignment: CDR1 SGHRS and CDR2 YFSETQ. The CDR3 nucleotides read TGCGCCAGCAGTCTTAAGGTCTCTGGGGCCAACGTCCTGACTTTC. It codes for CASSLKVSGANVLTF. Using reference TRBV5-1 and TRBJ2-6 for the parts outside the CDR3, the full variable domain is KAGVTQTPRYLIKTRGQQVTLSCSPISGHRSVSWYQQTPGQGLQFLFEYFSETQRNKGNFPGRFSGRQFSNSRSEMNVSTLELGDSALYLCASSLKVSGANVLTFGAGSRLTVL.

This clonotype was detected a few times. At one end the junction does not follow the germline gene, possibly because of a read error. J is TRBJ1-6 and V is TRBV12-3 or TRBV12-4; D is ambiguous. The length of the CDR3 is 14 residues. The CDR3 DNA follows: TGTGCCAGCAGTTTTTTGGACGGTAATTCAACCCTCAACTTT. It codes for CASSFLDGNSTLNF.

In its sample, this clonotype was seen many times. The gene calls are TRBV24-1 and TRBJ2-1, with D unclear. The CDR3 length is 12 residues. CDR1 is KGHDR and CDR2 is SFDVKD in the germline V gene. The V gene lost 4 bases and the J gene lost 9 bases, with 9 bases spanning the gap. The CDR3 region is CATSDPRREQFF. In DNA, the CDR3 is TGTGCCACCAGTGACCCTCGCCGTGAGCAGTTCTTC.

The sample holds many counts of this clonotype. V usage is TRBV15 and J usage is TRBJ2-4; tentatively, D is TRBD1 or TRBD2 (5 bases each). Germline V lookup: CDR1 LNHNV, CDR2 YYDKDF (reference sequence). This CDR3 region has 16 residues. The germline V and J ends were trimmed by 1 base and 6 bases, with 16 bases remaining between them. CDR3 loop: CATSRGDPLSPNIQYF. As DNA, the CDR3 is TGTGCCACCAGCAGAGGGGACCCACTAAGCCCAAACATTCAGTACTTC.

At least ten counts were recorded for this clonotype. The chain uses TRBV20-1 and TRBJ2-1; D remains unclear. The germline CDR1 and CDR2 sequences are DFQATT and SNEGSKA (reference sequence). CDR3 length: 15 amino acids. V dropped 1 base and J dropped 0 bases, with 10 bases sitting between them. The CDR3 nucleotides read TGCAGTGCTAGAGGACCCCACACCTCCTACAATGAGCAGTTCTTC. Translated, it gives CSARGPHTSYNEQFF.

This clonotype was detected many times. The rearrangement uses TRBV20-1 and TRBJ2-3; 9 bases align to TRBD2. V dropped 4 bases and J dropped 0; count of bases not matched to a gene: 2. CDR1 is DFQATT and CDR2 is SNEGSKA in the germline V gene (reference sequence). The CDR3 sequence is 14 residues long. The DNA for the CDR3 is TGCAGTGCTACTCTAGCGGGAAGCACAGATACGCAGTATTTT. Protein product: CSATLAGSTDTQYF.

This clonotype showed up many times. The V call is TRBV5-1, the J call TRBJ1-3, with TRBD1 matching 7 bases. Germline trimming cut 1 base from V and 8 bases from J; bases unmatched to any gene: 9. Germline CDR1 and CDR2: SGHRS and YFSETQ. CDR3 length equals 15 residues. The CDR3 region is CASSLRGTAGDTIYF. CDR3 sequence (DNA): TGCGCCAGCAGCTTGCGAGGGACAGCAGGAGACACCATATATTTT.

This clonotype has a count of ten or more. V usage is TRBV27 and J usage is TRBJ1-2, with D possibly matching TRBD1 (6 bases). The ends were cut back, 0 bases at V and 2 bases at J, with 25 bases in the middle. The length of the CDR3 is 20 residues. Germline assignment: CDR1 MNHEY and CDR2 SMNVEV (reference sequence). For the CDR3, the DNA is TGTGCCAGCAGTTTATCCCAGGTCGGGTCAGGGGCCGCAGTAAACTATGGCTACACCTTC. The encoded protein is CASSLSQVGSGAAVNYGYTF.